Listed here are 21 T cell receptor beta chains from one sample, sequenced in a study of response to subunit inactivated influenza vaccine. TCRdb reprocessed the RT-PCR reads with MiXCR, giving one entry per CDR3 protein. The sample consists of approximately 480,000 distinct CDR3 sequences, 11% of them appearing once. Sequenced here: PBMCs from blood, sampled 40 to 50 days after vaccination. Every receptor here comes from a man aged 45-60 years who received an inactivated influenza vaccine.

A few counts support this clonotype. This may stem from a read error, because a much larger clone lies one nucleotide away. The chain is built from TRBV6-5 and TRBJ2-2, with no clear D. The CDR3 extends over 12 amino acids. Trimming removed 0 bases from V and 7 bases from J, with 3 bases in between. Germline CDR1 is MNHEY and CDR2 is SVGAGI. In nucleotides, the CDR3 is TGTGCCAGCAGTTACTCAGTCGGGGAGCTGTTTTTT. Translating gives CASSYSVGELFF.

The V gene is TRBV20-1, the J gene TRBJ2-3; no firm D call. The CDR3 has 10 residues. The germline V and J ends were trimmed by 5 bases and 6 bases, with 6 bases remaining between them. Germline values: CDR1 DFQATT, CDR2 SNEGSKA (reference sequence). The CDR3 DNA reads TGCAGTGCTGGCGACGATACGCAGTATTTT. Translated: CSAGDDTQYF.

This clonotype was detected a few times. J is TRBJ2-1 and V is TRBV11-1; 11 bases agree with TRBD2. The CDR3 contains 18 residues. With 3 bases clipped from V and 4 bases from J, the junction kept 11 bases outside the gene matches. Germline assignment: CDR1 SGHAT and CDR2 FQDESV (reference sequence). In nucleotides, the CDR3 is TGTGCCAGCAGCTTCCCGGTTTCCGGGACTAGCGGATACAATGAGCAGTTCTTC. Translation gives CASSFPVSGTSGYNEQFF.

This clonotype was seen a handful of times. The V gene is TRBV12-3 or TRBV12-4, the J gene TRBJ1-2; TRBD1 matches at 9 bases. With V trimmed by 2 bases and J by 12 bases, 7 bases remained unmatched. The CDR3 length is 13 residues. CDR3 DNA sequence: TGTGCCAGCAGTTTACTAGGACAGGGGACAAACACCTTC. This codes for CASSLLGQGTNTF.

The rearrangement links TRBV27 to TRBJ2-7; 7 bases are a match to TRBD1. Looked up from germline, CDR1 is MNHEY and CDR2 is SMNVEV (reference sequence). The CDR3 covers 13 residues. The junction had 9 bases not matched to a gene; V was cut back by 6 bases and J by 7 bases. This chain's CDR3 is CASSLGQFSEQYF. The CDR3 DNA follows: TGTGCCAGCAGCTTGGGACAGTTTAGTGAGCAGTACTTC.

V gene TRBV6-1 combines with J gene TRBJ2-2, with TRBD2 identical over 10 bases. The junction had 12 bases not matched to a gene; V was cut back by 7 bases and J by 4 bases. The germline V gene has CDR1 MNHNS and CDR2 SASEGT. The CDR3 is 17 residues long. The CDR3 is CASIGIAGGGSTGELFF. CDR3 sequence (DNA): TGTGCCAGCATCGGAATAGCGGGAGGTGGGAGCACCGGGGAGCTGTTTTTT.

The rearrangement uses TRBV6-5 and TRBJ2-7; D is possibly TRBD1 (6 bases). The V end was cut by 0 bases, the J end by 2 bases, with 11 bases between. CDR3 length: 15 residues. Per the germline V gene, CDR1 is MNHEY and CDR2 is SVGAGI. CDR3 nucleotide sequence: TGTGCCAGCAGTTACTCGAGGGCAGGGGCCTACGAGCAGTACTTC. The encoded protein is CASSYSRAGAYEQYF.

This clonotype was detected a few times. The rearrangement links TRBV5-1 to TRBJ2-1; 13 positions match TRBD2. The CDR3 is 16 residues long. Trimming took 4 bases from V and 6 from J; bases not matched to a gene: 7. Germline loops: CDR1 SGHRS, CDR2 YFSETQ. CDR3 sequence reads: CASSTLAGGPFNEQFF. The CDR3, as DNA: TGCGCCAGCAGCACACTAGCGGGAGGGCCATTCAATGAGCAGTTCTTC.

This clonotype has more than one count but fewer than ten. The chain combines TRBV6-2 or TRBV6-3 with TRBJ2-3; 10 bases fit TRBD2. Losses at the gene ends were 7 bases for V and 1 base for J; bases not matched to a gene: 8. The germline V gene has CDR1 MNHEY and CDR2 SVGEGT. The CDR3 consists of 16 residues. This chain's CDR3 is CASTDRTSGGTDTQYF. In DNA, the CDR3 is TGTGCCAGCACCGACAGAACTAGCGGGGGCACAGATACGCAGTATTTT.

This chain links TRBV7-8 with TRBJ2-2, with a possible D match to TRBD1 (5 bases). This CDR3 spans 16 amino acids. The V gene lost 6 bases and the J gene lost 3 bases, with 17 bases spanning the gap. The germline gives CDR1 SGHVS, CDR2 FQNEAQ. The CDR3 region is CASRRETGWDTGELFF. The CDR3 DNA is TGTGCCAGCAGACGAGAAACAGGCTGGGACACCGGGGAGCTGTTTTTT.

This sequence joins TRBV28 and TRBJ2-5; D uncertain. The CDR3 contains 15 residues. V dropped 4 bases and J dropped 1 base, with 13 bases sitting between them. CDR1 is MDHEN, CDR2 SYDVKM, per germline. CDR3 sequence reads: CASSYPPGRQETQYF. The CDR3, as DNA: TGTGCCAGCAGTTACCCCCCCGGCCGCCAAGAGACCCAGTACTTC.

This clonotype was counted only a few times. V gene TRBV9 combines with J gene TRBJ1-4; D remains ambiguous. The germline CDR1 and CDR2 sequences are SGDLS and YYNGEE. The CDR3 spans 14 residues. Deletions cut 0 bases from V and 7 bases from J, with 10 bases between. In nucleotides, the CDR3 is TGTGCCAGCAGCGTAGGTGGCGGAGGTGAAAAACTGTTTTTT. It is translated as CASSVGGGGEKLFF.

This chain joins TRBV12-3 or TRBV12-4 and TRBJ2-1, with 9 positions matching TRBD2. V shed 3 bases and J 5 bases; nucleotides not matched to a gene: 5. The CDR3 has 15 amino acids. The CDR3 DNA sequence: TGTGCCAGCAGTTTTAGAGCGGGAGGCCACAATGAGCAGTTCTTC. Its protein is CASSFRAGGHNEQFF.

In its sample, this clonotype was seen many times. The chain recombines TRBV20-1 with TRBJ2-3; the match to TRBD2 covers 10 bases. Germline V gives CDR1 DFQATT, CDR2 SNEGSKA (reference sequence). The CDR3 has 17 residues. V lost 1 base to trimming and J lost 2 bases; unmatched junction nucleotides: 9. The CDR3 spells CSARGGLAGETTDTQYF. In DNA, the CDR3 is TGCAGTGCTAGAGGTGGTCTAGCGGGGGAGACCACAGATACGCAGTATTTT.

On this clonotype: A much larger clonotype is one base distant, so this may be a read error. This chain connects TRBV29-1 to TRBJ1-1, with no clear D. V lost 5 bases and J lost 7, with 14 bases in between. The germline CDR1 and CDR2 sequences are SQVTM and ANQGSEA. CDR3 length equals 12 residues. The CDR3 bases are TGCAGCGTTAAAGGCGAGGCCCATGAAGCTTTCTTT. Translating it yields CSVKGEAHEAFF.

This chain connects TRBV24-1 to TRBJ1-2; D uncertain. Trimming removed 3 bases at V and 8 bases at J, with 9 bases between. The CDR3 spans 12 residues. The V gene's germline CDR1 is KGHDR and CDR2 SFDVKD. The CDR3 region has the DNA TGTGCCACCAGTGATCAGGACCGAGGCTACACCTTC. Translating it yields CATSDQDRGYTF.

The sample holds a few counts of this clonotype. This chain connects TRBV12-3 or TRBV12-4 to TRBJ1-5, with 11 bases fitting TRBD1. V was clipped by 5 bases and J by 2 bases; unmatched bases: 11. The CDR3 has 18 amino acids. In nucleotides, the CDR3 is TGTGCCAGCAGTCTCCAACCGGGACAGGGGGTGGGCAATCAGCCCCAGCATTTT. Protein sequence: CASSLQPGQGVGNQPQHF.

This chain connects TRBV4-2 to TRBJ2-3; maybe TRBD1 (5 bases). The CDR3 contains 16 residues. Germline CDR1 and CDR2: LGHNA and YNFKEQ. The V gene lost 0 bases and the J gene lost 0 bases, with 10 bases spanning the gap. This CDR3 is CASSQEVRVSTDTQYF. The CDR3 nucleotides are TGTGCCAGCAGCCAAGAGGTCAGGGTGAGCACAGATACGCAGTATTTT.

Only a few counts were recorded for this clonotype. The V call is TRBV4-3, the J call TRBJ2-6; D may be TRBD1 (5 bases). Looked up from germline, CDR1 is LGHNA and CDR2 is YSLEER. V was shortened by 0 bases and J by 0 bases, with 12 bases between the two germline ends. The length of the CDR3 is 18 residues. The CDR3 bases are TGCGCCAGCAGCCAAGATTTAAAGGGGTCCTCTGGGGCCAACGTCCTGACTTTC. Its translation is CASSQDLKGSSGANVLTF.

The chain joins TRBV7-2 to TRBJ2-7; TRBD2 agrees at 13 bases. V trimming: 5 bases; J trimming: 4 bases; junction bases outside the gene matches: 8. Looked up from germline, CDR1 is SGHTA and CDR2 is FQGNSA. The CDR3 length is 16 residues. This chain's CDR3 is CASSSSWTSGRYEQYF. For the CDR3, the DNA is TGTGCCAGCAGCAGTTCTTGGACTAGCGGGAGATACGAGCAGTACTTC.

V usage is TRBV5-5 and J usage is TRBJ2-3; D possibly matches TRBD1 or TRBD2 (5 bases each). The CDR3 has 15 amino acids. The ends were cut back, 5 bases at V and 6 bases at J, with 19 bases in the middle. In germline, CDR1 is SGHKS, CDR2 YYEKEE (reference sequence). CDR3 loop: CASSFRDPMSDTQYF. The CDR3 DNA reads as TGTGCCAGCAGTTTCCGGGACCCGATGTCTGATACGCAGTATTTT.